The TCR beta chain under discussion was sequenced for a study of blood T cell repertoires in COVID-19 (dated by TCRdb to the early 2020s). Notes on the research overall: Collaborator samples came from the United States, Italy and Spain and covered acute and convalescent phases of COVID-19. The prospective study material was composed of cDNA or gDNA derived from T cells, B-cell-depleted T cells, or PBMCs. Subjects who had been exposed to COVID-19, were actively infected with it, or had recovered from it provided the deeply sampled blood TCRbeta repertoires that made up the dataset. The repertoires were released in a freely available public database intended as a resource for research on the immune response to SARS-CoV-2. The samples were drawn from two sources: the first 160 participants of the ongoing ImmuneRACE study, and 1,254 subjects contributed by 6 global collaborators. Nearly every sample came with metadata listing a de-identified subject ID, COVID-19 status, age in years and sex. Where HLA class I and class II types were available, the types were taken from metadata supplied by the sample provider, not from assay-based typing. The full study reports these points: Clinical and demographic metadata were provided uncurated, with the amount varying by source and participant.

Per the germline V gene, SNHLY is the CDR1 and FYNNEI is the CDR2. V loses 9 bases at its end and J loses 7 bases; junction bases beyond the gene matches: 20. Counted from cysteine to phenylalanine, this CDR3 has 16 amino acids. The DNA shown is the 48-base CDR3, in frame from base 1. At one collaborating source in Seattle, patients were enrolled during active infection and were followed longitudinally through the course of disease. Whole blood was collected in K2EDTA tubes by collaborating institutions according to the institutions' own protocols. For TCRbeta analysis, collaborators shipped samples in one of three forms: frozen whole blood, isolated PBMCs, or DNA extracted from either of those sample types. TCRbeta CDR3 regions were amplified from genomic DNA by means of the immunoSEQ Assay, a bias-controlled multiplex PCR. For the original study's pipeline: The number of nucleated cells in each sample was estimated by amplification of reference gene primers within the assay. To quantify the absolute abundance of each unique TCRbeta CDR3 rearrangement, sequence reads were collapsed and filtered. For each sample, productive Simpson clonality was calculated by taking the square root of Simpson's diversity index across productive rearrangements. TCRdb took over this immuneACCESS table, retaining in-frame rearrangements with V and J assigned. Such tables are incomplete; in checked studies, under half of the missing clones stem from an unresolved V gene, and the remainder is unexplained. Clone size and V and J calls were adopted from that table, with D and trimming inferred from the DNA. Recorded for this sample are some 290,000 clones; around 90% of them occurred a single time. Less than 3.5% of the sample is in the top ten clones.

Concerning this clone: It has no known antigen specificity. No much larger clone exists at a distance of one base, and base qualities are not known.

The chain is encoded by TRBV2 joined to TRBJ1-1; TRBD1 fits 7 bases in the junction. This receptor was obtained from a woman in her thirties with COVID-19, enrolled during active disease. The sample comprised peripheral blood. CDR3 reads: CARARDSGTESVEAFF. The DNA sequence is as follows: TGTGCCAGGGCAAGAGACTCCGGGACAGAAAGTGTTGAAGCTTTCTTT.